A selection of T cell receptor beta chains follows, all from one sample in a study of immune evolution from preneoplasia to lung adenocarcinoma. Sequencing was performed with immunoSEQ multiplex PCR; in TCRdb, only in-frame clones are kept and a portion is missing. Altogether about 6,400 clones are present, roughly 84% being singletons, with the ten largest covering under 7%. The sequenced sample consisted of FFPE minimally invasive lung adenocarcinoma tissue. The receptors shown here come from a person aged 50-75 years with lung adenocarcinoma. The CDR3 runs from the conserved cysteine through the conserved F or W. Fields, in order: clone size, D gene, V gene, J gene, CDR3 DNA, CDR3 protein. A D gene is named only where the DNA matches it firmly. Some rows mark clone size as missing; the rest say once, few, many or name a class of expanded clone.

abundance: .; d_gene: .; v_gene: TRBV21-1; j_gene: TRBJ2-3; CDR3nt: TGTGCCCGAGATAGGTGTCTAGCGGGATGGGATACGCAGTATTTT; CDR3aa: CARDRCLAGWDTQYF
abundance: .; d_gene: .; v_gene: TRBV4-1; j_gene: TRBJ2-7; CDR3nt: TGCGCCAGCAGCCAAGAGGCAGGGGACTACGAGCAGTACTTC; CDR3aa: CASSQEAGDYEQYF
abundance: .; d_gene: .; v_gene: TRBV6-5; j_gene: TRBJ2-5; CDR3nt: TGTGCCAGCAGTTACTCGGGGGGGGCCACGGAGACCCAGTACTTC; CDR3aa: CASSYSGGATETQYF
abundance: .; d_gene: .; v_gene: TRBV5-1; j_gene: TRBJ1-1; CDR3nt: TGCGCCAGCAGAGTTGACAGGCTTGAAGCTTTCTTT; CDR3aa: CASRVDRLEAFF
abundance: .; d_gene: .; v_gene: TRBV6-5; j_gene: TRBJ2-5; CDR3nt: TGTGCCAGCAGTTACGGAGGGGGCCCCCAAGAGACCCAGTACTTC; CDR3aa: CASSYGGGPQETQYF
abundance: .; d_gene: .; v_gene: TRBV6-5; j_gene: TRBJ1-2; CDR3nt: TGTGCCAGCGGCCAGGGTTACGGCTACACCTTC; CDR3aa: CASGQGYGYTF
abundance: .; d_gene: .; v_gene: TRBV9; j_gene: TRBJ2-7; CDR3nt: TGTGCCAGCAGCGTCGGGGACGGTAGCTCCTACGAGCAGTACTTC; CDR3aa: CASSVGDGSSYEQYF
abundance: .; d_gene: .; v_gene: TRBV29-1; j_gene: TRBJ1-2; CDR3nt: TGCAGCGTTGAAGTCCAGGCCTCATCCTATGGCTACACCTTC; CDR3aa: CSVEVQASSYGYTF
abundance: .; d_gene: TRBD2; v_gene: TRBV7-2; j_gene: TRBJ2-3; CDR3nt: TGTGCCAGCAGCTTAGGAGTGGCGGGAGGGGGCACAGATACGCAGTATTTT; CDR3aa: CASSLGVAGGGTDTQYF
abundance: .; d_gene: TRBD1; v_gene: TRBV25-1; j_gene: TRBJ1-5; CDR3nt: TGTGCCAGCAGTGATCCACAGGGGGCGGAATCAGCCCAGCATTTT; CDR3aa: CASSDPQGAESAQHF
abundance: .; d_gene: .; v_gene: TRBV30; j_gene: TRBJ1-3; CDR3nt: TGTGCCTGGAGTGTACCGGGGCAGTCGCTTGGAAACACCATATATTTT; CDR3aa: CAWSVPGQSLGNTIYF
abundance: .; d_gene: TRBD1; v_gene: TRBV10-3; j_gene: TRBJ2-2; CDR3nt: TGTGCCACCAGGGGGCCTTTATCGAACACCGGGGAGCTGTTTTTT; CDR3aa: CATRGPLSNTGELFF
abundance: few; d_gene: TRBD1; v_gene: TRBV18; j_gene: TRBJ2-1; CDR3nt: TGTGCCAGCTCACCACGGGGACAGGGTGAAAATGAGCAGTTCTTC; CDR3aa: CASSPRGQGENEQFF
abundance: .; d_gene: TRBD2; v_gene: TRBV28; j_gene: TRBJ2-2; CDR3nt: TGTGCCACCCTTCCTAGCGGGAGGGCCAGGGGGGCCGGGGAGCTGTTTTTT; CDR3aa: CATLPSGRARGAGELFF
abundance: .; d_gene: TRBD1; v_gene: TRBV6-1; j_gene: TRBJ2-1; CDR3nt: TGTGCCAGCAGTGAAGGGACAGGGGGCTACAATGAGCAGTTCTTC; CDR3aa: CASSEGTGGYNEQFF
abundance: .; d_gene: TRBD2; v_gene: TRBV6-4; j_gene: TRBJ2-1; CDR3nt: TGTGCCAGCAGTGACTCCGGCGGGGGAAACAATGAGCAGTTCTTC; CDR3aa: CASSDSGGGNNEQFF
abundance: .; d_gene: .; v_gene: TRBV14; j_gene: TRBJ2-7; CDR3nt: TGTGCCAGCAGCCAAGGAGAATATAGCTCCTACGAGCAGTACTTC; CDR3aa: CASSQGEYSSYEQYF
abundance: few; d_gene: .; v_gene: TRBV10-1; j_gene: TRBJ2-3; CDR3nt: TGCGCCAGCAGAGGTAGCACAGATACGCAGTATTTT; CDR3aa: CASRGSTDTQYF
abundance: .; d_gene: .; v_gene: TRBV21-1; j_gene: TRBJ2-7; CDR3nt: TGTGCCAGCAGCAAAGCGCTGGAGGCCTACGAGCAGTACTTC; CDR3aa: CASSKALEAYEQYF
abundance: .; d_gene: .; v_gene: TRBV27; j_gene: TRBJ2-1; CDR3nt: TGTGCCAGCAGTTCGAAGGGGTCTGAGCAGTTCTTC; CDR3aa: CASSSKGSEQFF
abundance: .; d_gene: .; v_gene: TRBV2; j_gene: TRBJ1-4; CDR3nt: TGTGCCAGCAGTCAGCCTAATGAAAAACTGTTTTTT; CDR3aa: CASSQPNEKLFF
abundance: .; d_gene: .; v_gene: TRBV27; j_gene: TRBJ1-1; CDR3nt: TGTGCCAGCAGTTATAGCCAGACGAACACTGAAGCTTTCTTT; CDR3aa: CASSYSQTNTEAFF
abundance: .; d_gene: .; v_gene: TRBV30; j_gene: TRBJ1-1; CDR3nt: TGTGCCTGGAGTGTAATGTTAGGAGGGGTTACTGAAGCTTTCTTT; CDR3aa: CAWSVMLGGVTEAFF
abundance: .; d_gene: .; v_gene: TRBV7-9; j_gene: TRBJ2-7; CDR3nt: TGTGCCAGCAGTTATACGGGGTTCGAGCAGTACTTC; CDR3aa: CASSYTGFEQYF
abundance: once; d_gene: TRBD1; v_gene: TRBV7-2; j_gene: TRBJ2-7; CDR3nt: TGTGCCAGCAGCCCAAGGAGTGACAGGGGATCACGCGAGCAGTACTTC; CDR3aa: CASSPRSDRGSREQYF
abundance: .; d_gene: TRBD2; v_gene: TRBV19; j_gene: TRBJ2-1; CDR3nt: TGTGCCAGTAGTATAACAGGGACTAGCGGGGGCCCAACGTTCAATGAGCAGTTCTTC; CDR3aa: CASSITGTSGGPTFNEQFF
abundance: .; d_gene: .; v_gene: TRBV4-3; j_gene: TRBJ2-2; CDR3nt: TGCGCCAGCAGCCAACAGACAGGGACTACCGACACCGGGGAGCTGTTTTTT; CDR3aa: CASSQQTGTTDTGELFF
abundance: once; d_gene: TRBD2; v_gene: TRBV2; j_gene: TRBJ2-7; CDR3nt: TGTGCCAGCAGGGAGGGACTAGCGGGCCTGGCCTACGAGCAGTACTTC; CDR3aa: CASREGLAGLAYEQYF
abundance: .; d_gene: .; v_gene: TRBV7-2; j_gene: TRBJ1-5; CDR3nt: TGTGCCAGCAGCTTATCAGGTTATCAGCCCCAGCATTTT; CDR3aa: CASSLSGYQPQHF
abundance: .; d_gene: .; v_gene: TRBV29-1; j_gene: TRBJ2-2; CDR3nt: TGCAGCGTTCGAGACACCGGGGAGCTGTTTTTT; CDR3aa: CSVRDTGELFF
abundance: .; d_gene: TRBD2; v_gene: TRBV6-5; j_gene: TRBJ2-7; CDR3nt: TGTGCCAGCAGGCGTGTAGCGGGGGGGGCGTACGAGCAGTACTTC; CDR3aa: CASRRVAGGAYEQYF
abundance: .; d_gene: .; v_gene: TRBV7-2; j_gene: TRBJ1-2; CDR3nt: TGTGCCAGCAGCTTAACCCTGACGGGCATGGATGGCTACACCTTC; CDR3aa: CASSLTLTGMDGYTF
abundance: .; d_gene: TRBD2; v_gene: TRBV7-9; j_gene: TRBJ2-5; CDR3nt: TGTGCCAGCAGCTTCTCGGCAACTAGCGGGAGGTCCCAGACCCAGTACTTC; CDR3aa: CASSFSATSGRSQTQYF
abundance: .; d_gene: .; v_gene: TRBV10-3; j_gene: TRBJ2-1; CDR3nt: TGTGCCATCAGGACTATGAGTGAGCAGTTCTTC; CDR3aa: CAIRTMSEQFF
abundance: .; d_gene: .; v_gene: TRBV19; j_gene: TRBJ2-2; CDR3nt: TGTGCCAGTAAAGGAGCGGCGGAGGCCGGGGAGCTGTTTTTT; CDR3aa: CASKGAAEAGELFF
abundance: .; d_gene: .; v_gene: TRBV29-1; j_gene: TRBJ2-3; CDR3nt: TGCAGCGTTGATAGTGTAGCAGATACGCAGTATTTT; CDR3aa: CSVDSVADTQYF
abundance: .; d_gene: .; v_gene: TRBV27; j_gene: TRBJ2-7; CDR3nt: TGTGCCAGCAGTTTAGTAGGCGGAGGTGGGGAGCAGTACTTC; CDR3aa: CASSLVGGGGEQYF
abundance: .; d_gene: TRBD1; v_gene: TRBV7-2; j_gene: TRBJ1-1; CDR3nt: TGTGCCAGCAACTTATGGACAGGGAAAAACACTGAAGCTTTCTTT; CDR3aa: CASNLWTGKNTEAFF
abundance: .; d_gene: .; v_gene: TRBV27; j_gene: TRBJ2-7; CDR3nt: TGTGCCAGCAGTTATAGTGCCTCCTACGAGCAGTACTTC; CDR3aa: CASSYSASYEQYF
abundance: .; d_gene: TRBD1; v_gene: TRBV10-1; j_gene: TRBJ1-5; CDR3nt: TGCGCCAGCAGTGAAAAATCCGGGACAGCCATGGTTTATAGCAATCAGCCCCAGCATTTT; CDR3aa: CASSEKSGTAMVYSNQPQHF
abundance: .; d_gene: .; v_gene: TRBV6-1; j_gene: TRBJ2-1; CDR3nt: TGTGCCAGCAGTGAGCAGGGGGGAGCCTACAATGAGCAGTTCTTC; CDR3aa: CASSEQGGAYNEQFF
abundance: .; d_gene: .; v_gene: TRBV6-1; j_gene: TRBJ1-2; CDR3nt: TGTGCCAGCATCTCAAAGACCTTTAACTATGGCTACACCTTC; CDR3aa: CASISKTFNYGYTF
abundance: .; d_gene: .; v_gene: TRBV5-6; j_gene: TRBJ2-5; CDR3nt: TGTGCCAGCAGCTCCGGGGCGCCCAGGGAGACCCAGTACTTC; CDR3aa: CASSSGAPRETQYF
abundance: .; d_gene: .; v_gene: TRBV30; j_gene: TRBJ1-5; CDR3nt: TGTGCCTGGAGTGTAGGGGGGGTTAATCCCCAGCATTTT; CDR3aa: CAWSVGGVNPQHF
abundance: few; d_gene: .; v_gene: TRBV7-9; j_gene: TRBJ2-7; CDR3nt: TGTGCCAGCAGCTTAGGCCAGCGGGCCTACGAGCAGTACTTC; CDR3aa: CASSLGQRAYEQYF